This T cell receptor (beta chain) was documented in a study of cytomegalovirus exposure and HLA in healthy donors. CDR1 and CDR2 from the germline V gene are MNHEY and SVGAGI. CDR3 size: 13 residues. V shed 4 bases and J 6 bases; nucleotides not matched to a gene: 3. Primers: 60 Vbeta forward and 13 Jbeta reverse. Using immunoSEQ multiplex PCR, the repertoire was profiled, and TCRdb retains in-frame clones only, with some absent. The sample contains over 120,000 clones, approximately 80% of which appear only once. The J gene is TRBJ2-1, the V gene TRBV6-5; 7 positions agree with TRBD1. This TCR came from a young man in good health and CMV-seropositive. Sequencing was performed on PBMCs. CDR3 sequence (DNA): TGTGCCAGCAGTTCTTCAGGGGGCAATGAGCAGTTCTTC. Translation gives CASSSSGGNEQFF.